The present T cell receptor beta chain was sequenced within a study of early stage breast cancer tumors. As for the study in general: Roughly eight ER+/PR+/HER2- tumors were invasive ductal; a few were invasive lobular.

Blood replicates held 0.5 ug DNA, tumor or normal breast about 1.5 ug, two each. Assay: immunoSEQ multiplex PCR; the TCRdb copy retains only in-frame clones and omits some. The sample has 60,000 to 80,000 clones; roughly 84% are singletons. Study-level results: In about 90% of the 16 patients, blood comparison separated tumor from normal breast. Chain pairing and CD4, CD8 or FOXP3 expression were not captured.

Germline V gene data show CDR1 as LGHNA and CDR2 as YNFKEQ. J lost 5 bases, V lost 0 bases, and 9 bases had no gene match. The CDR3 spans 16 residues. A remark on this clone: What it recognizes is unknown.

The J gene is TRBJ1-2, the V gene TRBV4-2, with 7 bases matching TRBD1. The sequencing sample was made of blood. The receptor was derived from a person in their sixties or seventies with breast cancer. CDR3 nucleotides: TGTGCCAGCAGCCAAGAGGGGCCGGGACAGACTTATGGCTACACCTTC. Protein: CASSQEGPGQTYGYTF.